This entry lists 5 T cell receptor beta chains sequenced from one sample in a study of OX40 agonist ivuxolimab in advanced cancers. TCRdb keeps only in-frame clones here, not all; method: immunoSEQ multiplex PCR. The sample lists approximately 98,000 clones, roughly 80% occurring once. Sequences were derived from CD4+ or CD8+ T cells sorted from blood, sampled in a trial of the OX40 agonist ivuxolimab. Receptors originate from an adult with an advanced solid tumor such as melanoma, head and neck, liver or kidney cancer.

The rearrangement uses TRBV10-3 and TRBJ1-6; D unresolved. CDR1 and CDR2 (germline): ENHRY, SYGVKD. The CDR3 is 13 residues long. V lost 0 bases and J lost 11, with 8 bases in between. This chain's CDR3 is CAISESGHPPLHF. The DNA for the CDR3 is TGTGCCATCAGTGAGTCAGGTCACCCACCCCTCCACTTT.

The rearrangement joins TRBV9 to TRBJ2-3, with 14 bases identical to TRBD2. The CDR3 totals 16 residues. The V gene's germline CDR1 is SGDLS and CDR2 YYNGEE. V lost 3 bases to trimming and J lost 5 bases; unmatched junction nucleotides: 5. CDR3 sequence reads: CASSDGLAGGRDTQYF. CDR3 in DNA: TGTGCCAGCAGCGATGGACTAGCGGGGGGTCGAGATACGCAGTATTTT.

This chain uses TRBV7-9 with TRBJ1-1; a possible D gene is TRBD1 (6 bases). CDR3 length equals 14 residues. Deletions cut 6 bases from V and 2 bases from J, with 13 bases between. CDR1 SEHNR and CDR2 FQNEAQ come from the germline V gene (reference sequence). Here the CDR3 reads CASSFTQGNTEAFF. CDR3 bases: TGTGCCAGCAGTTTTACACAGGGTAACACTGAAGCTTTCTTT.

The rearrangement links TRBV5-1 to TRBJ2-7; 8 bases are a match to TRBD2. V trimming: 4 bases; J trimming: 2 bases; junction bases outside the gene matches: 8. Germline-derived CDR1 and CDR2 are SGHRS and YFSETQ. This CDR3 has 15 amino acids. CDR3 in amino acids: CASSPRGGLPYEQYF. CDR3 DNA sequence: TGCGCCAGCAGCCCCCGGGGGGGATTACCCTACGAGCAGTACTTC.

The CDR3 DNA reads as TGCGCCAGCAGCCCCCAGATACAAGGCGAAGATTTAGCCAAAAACATTCAGTACTTC. Its translation: CASSPQIQGEDLAKNIQYF. The rearrangement uses TRBV4-3 and TRBJ2-4; no clear D gene. The CDR3 has 19 amino acids. Germline V CDR1 and CDR2: LGHNA, YSLEER. With 4 bases removed from V and 0 bases from J, the gap between germline ends came to 22 bases.